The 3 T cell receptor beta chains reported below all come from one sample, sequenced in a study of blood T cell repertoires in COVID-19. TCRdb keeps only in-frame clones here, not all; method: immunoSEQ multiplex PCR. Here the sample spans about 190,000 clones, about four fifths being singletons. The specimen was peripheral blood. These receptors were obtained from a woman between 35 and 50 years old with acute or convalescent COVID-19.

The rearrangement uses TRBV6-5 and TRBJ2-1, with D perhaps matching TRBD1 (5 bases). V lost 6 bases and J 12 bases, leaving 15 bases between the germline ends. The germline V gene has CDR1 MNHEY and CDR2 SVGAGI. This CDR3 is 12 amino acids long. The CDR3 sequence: CASSRSLGAQFF. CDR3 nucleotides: TGTGCCAGCAGCAGATCTCTAGGGGCGCAGTTCTTC.

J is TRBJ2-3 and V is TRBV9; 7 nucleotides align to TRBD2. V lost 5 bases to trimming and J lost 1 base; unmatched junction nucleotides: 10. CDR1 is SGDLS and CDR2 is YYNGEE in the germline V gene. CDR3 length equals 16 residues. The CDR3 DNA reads TGTGCCAGCAGGAAAGGAGGTGCGGGAGGCACAGATACGCAGTATTTT. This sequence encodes CASRKGGAGGTDTQYF.

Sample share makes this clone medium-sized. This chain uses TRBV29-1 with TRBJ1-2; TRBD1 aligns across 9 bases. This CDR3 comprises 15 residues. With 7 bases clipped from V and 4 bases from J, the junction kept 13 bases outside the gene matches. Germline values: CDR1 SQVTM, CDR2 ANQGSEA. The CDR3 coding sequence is TGCAGCGCCGACGGGGGGACAGGGTTGGCCTATGGCTACACCTTC. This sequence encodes CSADGGTGLAYGYTF.